This TCR beta chain is drawn from a study of sequential checkpoint blockade in melanoma. Germline CDR1 LNHNV, CDR2 YYDKDF (reference sequence). The CDR3 spans 14 residues. V gave up 1 base and J gave up 5 bases, with 9 bases separating them. Treatment in this sample: randomized to nivolumab then ipilimumab (arm A) or the reverse (arm B). Using immunoSEQ multiplex PCR, the repertoire was profiled, and TCRdb retains in-frame clones only, with some absent. This table holds about 18,000 clones, about 28% found once. This clone showed up just a few times. This rearrangement joins TRBV15 to TRBJ1-5; D call uncertain. The material was tumor tissue (inferred from file names), obtained from a patient given nivolumab and ipilimumab in sequence. The sequence was obtained from a human donor with melanoma. The CDR3 coding sequence is TGTGCCACCAGCAGAGGGGAATCTGATCAGCCCCAGCATTTT. It specifies CATSRGESDQPQHF. The full variable domain, completed using reference TRBV15 and TRBJ1-5, is DAMVIQNPRYQVTQFGKPVTLSCSQTLNHNVMYWYQQKSSQAPKLLFHYYDKDFNNEADTPDNFQSRRPNTSFCFLDIRSPGLGDTAMYLCATSRGESDQPQHFGDGTRLSIL.